This T cell receptor (beta chain) was captured in a study of T-cell memory formation after mild COVID-19. The table lists this clonotype with a few counts. No antigen is known for it. Trimming cost V 4 bases and J 4 bases; bases outside gene matches: 15. CDR3 length: 17 amino acids. General study findings and limits: The study found balanced CD4/CD8 in clones contracting day 15 to 85 and a CD4+ lean in later expanders.

5'RACE with constant-segment primers built TCRalpha and TCRbeta cDNA libraries with UMIs. TCRdb re-called the 5' RACE reads with MiXCR, one entry per CDR3 protein. In the table there are approximately 580,000 distinct CDR3 sequences, about a fifth of which are singletons. The sequence was collected from an adult woman who had mild COVID-19 (a few samples of this study predate the infection). Cell type and time point are not known. Material: PBMCs or a T cell subset sorted from them (not recorded which). The chain couples TRBV12-3 or TRBV12-4 to TRBJ2-5; 7 bases are a match to TRBD1. CDR3 region: CASSSGSDREWRETQYF. The DNA of the CDR3 is TGTGCCAGCAGTTCGGGATCCGACAGGGAATGGCGAGAGACCCAGTACTTC.